These 19 T cell receptor beta chains came from one sample sequenced in a study of shared clonotypes between healthy human individuals. CD8 cells regarded as naive lacked CD45RO, were positively chosen for CCR7, and omitted terminally differentiated effector memory CD45RA+ cells. Sequencing was performed with immunoSEQ multiplex PCR; in TCRdb, only in-frame clones are kept and a portion is missing. The sample holds about 2.1 million clones, about 93% seen once. The sequenced sample was naive CD8+ T cells from PBMCs. The origin of the receptors is a man between 18 and 29 years old in good health. Some clones in this sample may be carry-over from other donors' samples.

The chain carries TRBV5-1 and TRBJ2-1; 7 bases fit TRBD2. The CDR3 is 17 residues long. Germline V gene data show CDR1 as SGHRS and CDR2 as YFSETQ. With 0 bases clipped from V and 7 bases from J, the junction kept 13 bases outside the gene matches. The CDR3 DNA reads TGCGCCAGCAGCTTGGCCCTCGCGGGAGTGACCCAGAATGAGCAGTTCTTC. Residues: CASSLALAGVTQNEQFF.

The genes are TRBV18 and TRBJ2-1; 14 nucleotides agree with TRBD2. Germline V lookup: CDR1 KGHSH, CDR2 LQKENI. With 6 bases clipped from V and 2 bases from J, the junction kept 6 bases outside the gene matches. The CDR3 length is 17 residues. CDR3: CASSPGLAGGTYNEQFF. In DNA, the CDR3 is TGTGCCAGCTCCCCCGGACTAGCGGGAGGAACCTACAATGAGCAGTTCTTC. The variable domain in full, with the rest retrieved from reference TRBV18 and TRBJ2-1, is NAGVMQNPRHLVRRRGQEARLRCSPMKGHSHVYWYRQLPEEGLKFMVYLQKENIIDESGMPKERFSAEFPKEGPSILRIQQVVRGDSAAYFCASSPGLAGGTYNEQFFGPGTRLTVL.

The chain combines TRBV4-1 with TRBJ1-5, with D unclear. From germline, CDR1 is MGHRA and CDR2 YSYEKL. The ends were cut back, 4 bases at V and 5 bases at J, with 21 bases in the middle. This CDR3 is built from 17 residues. The CDR3 reads CASSPRYPRMADQPQHF. Here the CDR3 DNA reads TGCGCCAGCAGCCCGCGGTACCCACGGATGGCAGATCAGCCCCAGCATTTT.

V and J are TRBV29-1 and TRBJ2-3, with a weak D call TRBD1 (5 bases). Trimming removed 3 bases at V and 0 bases at J, with 13 bases between. Germline loops: CDR1 SQVTM, CDR2 ANQGSEA. The CDR3 runs 15 residues. CDR3 nucleotide sequence: TGCAGCGTTGACCGACCAGGGCCTAGCACAGATACGCAGTATTTT. Its translation is CSVDRPGPSTDTQYF.

The rearrangement links TRBV5-5 to TRBJ1-2; TRBD1 matches 7 bases. Germline V gives CDR1 SGHKS, CDR2 YYEKEE (reference sequence). The length of the CDR3 is 16 residues. The V gene end was trimmed by 1 base and the J gene end by 0 bases; junction bases not matched to a gene: 6. The CDR3 is CASSLLPGGTNYGYTF. CDR3 in DNA: TGTGCCAGCAGCTTGTTACCAGGGGGTACTAACTATGGCTACACCTTC.

The table lists this clone with a count of one. The rearrangement uses TRBV9 and TRBJ2-3; D is uncertain. This CDR3 contains 15 residues. Trimming removed 0 bases from V and 4 bases from J, with 12 bases in between. Germline values: CDR1 SGDLS, CDR2 YYNGEE. The DNA for the CDR3 is TGTGCCAGCAGCGTAGAAGGAAGTTTGTCAGATACGCAGTATTTT. Amino acids: CASSVEGSLSDTQYF.

The V gene is TRBV6-5, the J gene TRBJ2-3; 7 bases map to TRBD2. This CDR3 spans 15 amino acids. V shed 6 bases, J shed 2 bases, and the junction held 8 bases outside the gene matches. Looked up from germline, CDR1 is MNHEY and CDR2 is SVGAGI. DNA for the CDR3: TGTGCCAGCAGCCCATCACGGGGGGTCACAGATACGCAGTATTTT. Translated, it gives CASSPSRGVTDTQYF.

This clone was seen more than once but under ten times. The chain is built from TRBV29-1 and TRBJ2-7, with 8 bases fitting TRBD2. CDR1 is SQVTM and CDR2 is ANQGSEA in the germline V gene. The CDR3 loop spans 13 amino acids. After removal of 5 bases from V and 1 base from J, the junction contained 4 bases not matched to a gene. This chain's CDR3 is CSVISGTSYEQYF. CDR3 bases: TGCAGCGTTATTAGCGGGACGTCCTACGAGCAGTACTTC.

This CDR3 reads CASSIRQGWTNEKLFF. DNA of the CDR3: TGTGCCAGTAGTATCCGGCAGGGATGGACTAATGAAAAACTGTTTTTT. The chain links TRBV19 to TRBJ1-4; a weak D match, TRBD1 (5 bases). Germline V gene lookup returns CDR1 LNHDA and CDR2 SQIVND (reference sequence). The length of the CDR3 is 16 residues. Trimming removed 3 bases from V and 2 bases from J, with 13 bases in between.

The CDR3 protein is CATSRNRGSNQPQHF. The CDR3 bases are TGTGCCACCAGCAGAAACAGGGGGAGCAATCAGCCCCAGCATTTT. The gene calls are TRBV15 and TRBJ1-5; TRBD1 matches at 8 bases. CDR1 LNHNV and CDR2 YYDKDF come from the germline V gene (reference sequence). The CDR3 is made up of 15 amino acids. V shed 2 bases and J 1 base; nucleotides not matched to a gene: 1.

The chain is built from TRBV19 and TRBJ2-5; D is possibly TRBD1 or TRBD2 (5 bases each). Trimming took 3 bases from V and 2 from J, leaving 19 bases between them. Per germline, CDR1 LNHDA and CDR2 SQIVND (reference sequence). The CDR3 extends over 17 amino acids. The CDR3 spells CASSISFGTATQETQYF. The CDR3 DNA is TGTGCCAGTAGTATTTCCTTCGGGACGGCTACACAAGAGACCCAGTACTTC.

CDR3 in DNA: TGTGCCACCGTCCCGGGGGCGCCCTCCTACAATGAGCAGTTCTTC. It is translated as CATVPGAPSYNEQFF. The chain combines TRBV6-1 with TRBJ2-1; D possibly matches TRBD1 or TRBD2 (6 bases each). With 10 bases removed from V and 0 bases from J, the gap between germline ends came to 16 bases. Germline assignment: CDR1 MNHNS and CDR2 SASEGT. The CDR3 extends over 15 amino acids.

CDR3 sequence reads: CASSHTRTEAFF. In nucleotides, the CDR3 is TGTGCCAGCAGCCACACACGAACTGAAGCTTTCTTT. The chain links TRBV14 to TRBJ1-1; no reliable D call. The CDR3 runs to 12 residues. CDR1 and CDR2 (germline): SGHDN, FVKESK. V was pared by 3 bases and J by 5 bases, with 7 bases between. Variable domain in full (rest from reference TRBV14 and TRBJ1-1): EAGVTQFPSHSVIEKGQTVTLRCDPISGHDNLYWYRRVMGKEIKFLLHFVKESKQDESGMPNNRFLAERTGGTYSTLKVQPAELEDSGVYFCASSHTRTEAFFGQGTRLTVV.

The chain has TRBV27 and TRBJ1-3; D is ambiguous. V dropped 6 bases and J dropped 3 bases, with 9 bases sitting between them. From germline, CDR1 is MNHEY and CDR2 SMNVEV (reference sequence). This CDR3 has 13 amino acids. The CDR3 region has the DNA TGTGCCAGCAGAGCAAGAATTGGAAACACCATATATTTT. It translates to CASRARIGNTIYF.

The chain carries TRBV7-9 and TRBJ2-7; D uncertain. This CDR3 region has 12 residues. Trimming cost V 5 bases and J 6 bases, with 11 bases left between them. The germline V gene encodes CDR1 SEHNR and CDR2 FQNEAQ (reference sequence). The CDR3 region is CASSTDLAEQYF. CDR3 DNA sequence: TGTGCCAGCAGCACGGACCTCGCCGAGCAGTACTTC.

V gene TRBV29-1 combines with J gene TRBJ2-7, with 7 nucleotides matching TRBD2. Germline V gene lookup returns CDR1 SQVTM and CDR2 ANQGSEA. V trimming: 7 bases; J trimming: 6 bases; junction bases outside the gene matches: 9. CDR3 length equals 12 residues. CDR3 bases: TGCAGCGCCCAGGGAGGGGAGGGCGAGCAGTACTTC. Translated: CSAQGGEGEQYF.

The chain combines TRBV5-5 with TRBJ2-5, with 9 nucleotides matching TRBD1. Germline CDR1 SGHKS, CDR2 YYEKEE (reference sequence). The ends lost 5 bases at V and 0 bases at J; junction bases unmatched: 14. The CDR3 spans 18 residues. The CDR3 coding sequence is TGTGCCAGCAGTACCCGGGACAGGGTACTACCCAACCAAGAGACCCAGTACTTC. Translating gives CASSTRDRVLPNQETQYF.

The chain combines TRBV4-1 with TRBJ2-3, with TRBD2 matching over 9 bases. The CDR3 is 16 amino acids. With 4 bases clipped from V and 0 bases from J, the junction kept 5 bases outside the gene matches. Germline values: CDR1 MGHRA, CDR2 YSYEKL. CDR3 DNA sequence: TGCGCCAGCAGCCTTATAGCGGGGGATAGCACAGATACGCAGTATTTT. Translated: CASSLIAGDSTDTQYF.

The rearrangement joins TRBV7-9 to TRBJ2-3, with TRBD2 matching 9 bases. J was trimmed by 6 bases and V by 8 bases; bases with no gene match: 6. The CDR3 loop spans 13 amino acids. CDR1 SEHNR and CDR2 FQNEAQ come from the germline V gene (reference sequence). Here the CDR3 reads CASVRGGVDTQYF. For the CDR3, the DNA is TGTGCCAGCGTCCGCGGGGGGGTGGATACGCAGTATTTT.